The rows below give T cell receptor beta chains drawn from one sample of a study of Tregs in tolerant kidney transplant recipients. Repertoires were generated with immunoSEQ multiplex PCR, while TCRdb's copy carries only in-frame clones and drops some. The table has about 68,000 clones, roughly 89% seen once; the top ten hold around 4%. Sequencing input: CD4+ T cells from blood. The receptors originated from a human donor in good health. CDR3s include the opening cysteine and the closing phenylalanine or tryptophan. Fields, in order: V gene, D gene, J gene, clone size, CDR3 DNA, CDR3 protein. The D gene is left open where the match is weak. Where a row states a size, it is once, few, many or the class of an expanded clone; other rows omit it.

TRBV7-9	TRBD1	TRBJ1-1	few	TGTGCCAGCAGCTTAGTCCGGACAGGGGGCTTAGGCACTGAAGCTTTCTTT	CASSLVRTGGLGTEAFF
TRBV30	-	TRBJ1-3	-	TGTGCCTGCAGCTCTATACCGGGACACTCGAGGGGAAACACCATATATTTT	CACSSIPGHSRGNTIYF
TRBV11-3	-	TRBJ2-5	-	TGTGCCAGCAGTAGCGTGGGCCAAGAGACCCAGTACTTC	CASSSVGQETQYF
TRBV5-4	TRBD2	TRBJ2-3	-	TGTGCCAGCAGCCTGGGACTAGCGGGGGCCCGCACAGATACGCAGTATTTT	CASSLGLAGARTDTQYF
TRBV6-5	-	TRBJ2-1	-	TGTGCCAGCAGTTACACTGGAACAGGGGAGCAGTTCTTC	CASSYTGTGEQFF
TRBV7-2	-	TRBJ2-2	-	TGTGCCAGCAGCTTAGAGGGGTTCGGGGAGCTGTTTTTT	CASSLEGFGELFF
TRBV5-4	-	TRBJ1-6	-	TGTGCCAGCAGCTTGTCAGGGACATTGGGCAACTCACCCCTCCACTTT	CASSLSGTLGNSPLHF
TRBV4-1	-	TRBJ2-3	-	TGCGCCAGCAGCCAAGAAGGTAGTCGTGACGGGGATACGCAGTATTTT	CASSQEGSRDGDTQYF
TRBV14	TRBD1	TRBJ2-7	-	TGTGCCAGCAGCCAGGGGACAGGATACGAGCAGTACTTC	CASSQGTGYEQYF
TRBV9	-	TRBJ1-3	-	TGTGCCAGCAGCGTTTCAGACTCTGGAAACACCATATATTTT	CASSVSDSGNTIYF
TRBV7-6	-	TRBJ2-1	-	TGTGCCAGCAGCTTGGGAGGGGGCAATGAGCAGTTCTTC	CASSLGGGNEQFF
TRBV7-9	TRBD2	TRBJ2-3	-	TGTGCCAGCAGCTCCCAGCGGGGCTGGTTCACAGATACGCAGTATTTT	CASSSQRGWFTDTQYF
TRBV7-6	-	TRBJ2-1	once	TGTGCCAGCAGCTTATTTTATACTTGGGTAAACCTACACTACAATGAGCAGTTCTTC	CASSLFYTWVNLHYNEQFF
TRBV14	TRBD2	TRBJ2-7	-	TGTGCCAGCAGCCATTATGGGACTAGCTACGAGCAGTACTTC	CASSHYGTSYEQYF
TRBV7-2	TRBD2	TRBJ2-7	-	TGTGCCAGCAGCGTACTAGCGGGGCCTGACGAGCAGTACTTC	CASSVLAGPDEQYF
TRBV6-6	TRBD1	TRBJ2-1	-	TGTGCCAGCAGGACATTGACAGGGGGTAATAATGAGCAGTTCTTC	CASRTLTGGNNEQFF
TRBV5-4	TRBD1	TRBJ1-2	-	TGTGCCAGCAGCCCGGGACAGGAGTATGGCTACACCTTC	CASSPGQEYGYTF
TRBV11-2	-	TRBJ2-3	-	TGTGCCAGCAGCTTAGCTCCGGACCGTACAGATACGCAGTATTTT	CASSLAPDRTDTQYF
TRBV6-1	-	TRBJ1-5	-	TGTGCCAGTAAAGGGGTCTACAATCAGCCCCAGCATTTT	CASKGVYNQPQHF
TRBV2	-	TRBJ2-5	-	TGTGCCAGCAGTGAATCTTGGAGGGCAAGGGAGACCCAGTACTTC	CASSESWRARETQYF
TRBV10-3	-	TRBJ2-5	-	TGTGCCACCGGAGAGGGGCTAGAGACCCAGTACTTC	CATGEGLETQYF
TRBV19	TRBD2	TRBJ2-5	-	TGTGCCAGTAGTCAGAGGAGCGGGAATGGGGAGACCCAGTACTTC	CASSQRSGNGETQYF
TRBV7-6	TRBD2	TRBJ2-1	-	TGTGCCAGCAGCTTTCTAGCGGGAGTCTACAATGAGCAGTTCTTC	CASSFLAGVYNEQFF
TRBV5-1	-	TRBJ1-3	-	TGCGCCAGCAGCGAGGGGACGCCTGGAACCGCCATATATTTT	CASSEGTPGTAIYF
TRBV4-3	TRBD2	TRBJ2-1	-	TGCGCCAGCAGCCACCAAAGACTAGCGGGCTATGAGCAGTTCTTC	CASSHQRLAGYEQFF
TRBV6-4	TRBD1	TRBJ2-3	-	TGTGCCAGCAGTCGACAGGGTCTCTACGCAGATACGCAGTATTTT	CASSRQGLYADTQYF
TRBV5-1	TRBD1	TRBJ2-7	-	TGCGCCAGCAGCGAGATGGGACAGGGTTTATACGAGCAGTACTTC	CASSEMGQGLYEQYF
TRBV10-3	-	TRBJ2-7	-	TGTGCCATCAGTGATTTACGAGGGTTCCACGAGCAGTACTTC	CAISDLRGFHEQYF
TRBV6-4	-	TRBJ2-3	few	TGTGCCAGCAGTCCTCTTGGGTTCGCAGATACGCAGTATTTT	CASSPLGFADTQYF
TRBV9	-	TRBJ1-1	once	TGTGCCAGCAGCGTAGGGGCAGACCCAATGAACACTGAAGCTTTCTTT	CASSVGADPMNTEAFF
TRBV4-1	-	TRBJ2-3	few	TGCGCCAGCAGCCACTTGGAGGACCATAGCACAGATACGCAGTATTTT	CASSHLEDHSTDTQYF
TRBV9	TRBD1	TRBJ2-7	-	TGTGCCAGCAGCACCTCGGACAGGGCTTACTACGAGCAGTACTTC	CASSTSDRAYYEQYF
TRBV11-2	-	TRBJ2-4	-	TGTGCCAGCAGCTTAGAGATAAGGGGGGCCGTAAACATTCAGTACTTC	CASSLEIRGAVNIQYF
TRBV11-2	TRBD2	TRBJ2-3	-	TGTGCCAGCAGCTCAGGGACTAGCGGGAGGCCCCCTAGCACAGATACGCAGTATTTT	CASSSGTSGRPPSTDTQYF
TRBV9	TRBD2	TRBJ2-1	-	TGTGCCAGCAGCGTAGGGAGCGGGGGATGGAATGAGCAGTTCTTC	CASSVGSGGWNEQFF
TRBV5-1	-	TRBJ2-3	-	TGCGCCAGCAGCTCGACACAGGGAGGCACAGATACGCAGTATTTT	CASSSTQGGTDTQYF
TRBV14	-	TRBJ2-3	-	TGTGCCAGCAGCCAGTATTCGGGGGGCACAGATACGCAGTATTTT	CASSQYSGGTDTQYF
TRBV6-4	TRBD2	TRBJ2-2	-	TGTGCCAGCAGTGACTCCCCGAGACTAGCGGTAACCCGGGAGCTGTTTTTT	CASSDSPRLAVTRELFF
TRBV23-1	-	TRBJ1-2	few	TGCGCCAGCATAAGGGAGTGGGGCTATGGCTACACCTTC	CASIREWGYGYTF
TRBV10-1	-	TRBJ2-7	-	TGCGCCCCCAGCCGGAATCGCTACGAGCAGTACTTC	CAPSRNRYEQYF
TRBV30	-	TRBJ2-1	-	TGTGCCTGGAGTGTACGACGGAGGGCCGGGATCCATGGCAATGAGCAGTTCTTC	CAWSVRRRAGIHGNEQFF
TRBV9	-	TRBJ1-3	-	TGTGCCAGCAGCCCGGTTGAGGGGACAACTGGAAACACCATATATTTT	CASSPVEGTTGNTIYF
TRBV5-5	-	TRBJ2-2	-	TGTGCCAGCAGCCCCAACGCCGGGGAGCTGTTTTTT	CASSPNAGELFF
TRBV15	TRBD1	TRBJ2-7	few	TGTGCCACCAGCGGCCGGACAGGGGACGAGCAGTACTTC	CATSGRTGDEQYF
TRBV6-5	-	TRBJ1-1	-	TGTGCCAGCAGTCGGGACACTGAAGCTTTCTTT	CASSRDTEAFF
TRBV27	-	TRBJ2-5	few	TGTGCCAGCAGTTTAGTAGGGGGTTTGACCCAGTACTTC	CASSLVGGLTQYF
TRBV2	-	TRBJ1-2	-	TGTGCCAGCAGTGACCAGGCAGCAGGTGACTGGGCCCTATTC	CASSDQAAGDWALF
TRBV27	TRBD1	TRBJ1-5	once	TGTGCCAGCAGTCACCGACAGGGACTGGGCAATCAGCCCCAGCATTTT	CASSHRQGLGNQPQHF
TRBV19	-	TRBJ1-1	-	TGTGCCAGTAGTCCCGGGACGGGGTACACTGAAGCTTTCTTT	CASSPGTGYTEAFF
TRBV28	TRBD2	TRBJ2-7	-	TGTGCCAGCAGCCCACTAGCGGGAGCTAGCGAGCAGTACTTC	CASSPLAGASEQYF
TRBV7-2	-	TRBJ2-7	-	TGTGCCAGCAGCCCATTTGGCGGCCTCTACGAGCAGTACTTC	CASSPFGGLYEQYF
TRBV6-6	TRBD1	TRBJ1-1	once	TGTGCCAGCAGCCGGACAGGGAACACTGAAGCTTTCTTT	CASSRTGNTEAFF
TRBV7-7	-	TRBJ2-5	-	TGTGCTAGCAGCCCAGCAAGCCAAGAGACCCAGTACTTC	CASSPASQETQYF